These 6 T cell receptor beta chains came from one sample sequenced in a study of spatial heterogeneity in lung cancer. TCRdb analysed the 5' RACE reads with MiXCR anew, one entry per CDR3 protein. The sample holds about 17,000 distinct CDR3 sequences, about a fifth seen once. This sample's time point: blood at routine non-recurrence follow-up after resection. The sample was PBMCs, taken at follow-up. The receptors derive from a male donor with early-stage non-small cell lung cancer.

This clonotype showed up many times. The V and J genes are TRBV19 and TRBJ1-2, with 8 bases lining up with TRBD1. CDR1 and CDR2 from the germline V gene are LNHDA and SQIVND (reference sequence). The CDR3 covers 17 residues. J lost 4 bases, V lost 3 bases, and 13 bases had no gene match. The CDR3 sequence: CASSMTYRQGMVYGYTF. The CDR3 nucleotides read TGTGCCAGTAGTATGACCTATCGACAGGGGATGGTCTATGGCTACACCTTC. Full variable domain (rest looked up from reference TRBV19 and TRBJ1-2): DGGITQSPKYLFRKEGQNVTLSCEQNLNHDAMYWYRQDPGQGLRLIYYSQIVNDFQKGDIAEGYSVSREKKESFPLTVTSAQKNPTAFYLCASSMTYRQGMVYGYTFGSGTRLTVV.

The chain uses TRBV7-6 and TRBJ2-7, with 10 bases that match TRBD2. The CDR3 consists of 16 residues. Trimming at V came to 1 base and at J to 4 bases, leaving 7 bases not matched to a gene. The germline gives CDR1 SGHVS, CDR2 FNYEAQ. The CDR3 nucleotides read TGTGCCAGCAGCTTAGAGCCGGGACTAGCGCGATACGAGCAGTACTTC. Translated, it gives CASSLEPGLARYEQYF.

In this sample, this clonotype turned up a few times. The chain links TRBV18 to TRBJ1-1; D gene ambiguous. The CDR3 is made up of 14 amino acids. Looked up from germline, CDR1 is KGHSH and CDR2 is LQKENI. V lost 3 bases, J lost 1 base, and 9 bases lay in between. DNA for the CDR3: TGTGCCAGCTCACCTAACAGCTGGAACACTGAAGCTTTCTTT. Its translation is CASSPNSWNTEAFF. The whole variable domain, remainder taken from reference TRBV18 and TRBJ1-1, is NAGVMQNPRHLVRRRGQEARLRCSPMKGHSHVYWYRQLPEEGLKFMVYLQKENIIDESGMPKERFSAEFPKEGPSILRIQQVVRGDSAAYFCASSPNSWNTEAFFGQGTRLTVV.

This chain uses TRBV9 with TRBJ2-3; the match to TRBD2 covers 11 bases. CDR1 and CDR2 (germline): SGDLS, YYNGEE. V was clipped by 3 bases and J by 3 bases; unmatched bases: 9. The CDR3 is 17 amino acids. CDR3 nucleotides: TGTGCCAGCAGCGAGATCATAGCGGGGGGGCCAACAGATACGCAGTATTTT. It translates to CASSEIIAGGPTDTQYF.

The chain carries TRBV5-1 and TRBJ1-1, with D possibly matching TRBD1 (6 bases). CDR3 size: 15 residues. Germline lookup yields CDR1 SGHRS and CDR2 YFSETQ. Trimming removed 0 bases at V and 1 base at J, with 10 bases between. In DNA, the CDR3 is TGCGCCAGCAGCTTGGTCCCAGGGGCGAACACTGAAGCTTTCTTT. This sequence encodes CASSLVPGANTEAFF. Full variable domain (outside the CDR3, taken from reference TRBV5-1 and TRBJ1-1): KAGVTQTPRYLIKTRGQQVTLSCSPISGHRSVSWYQQTPGQGLQFLFEYFSETQRNKGNFPGRFSGRQFSNSRSEMNVSTLELGDSALYLCASSLVPGANTEAFFGQGTRLTVV.

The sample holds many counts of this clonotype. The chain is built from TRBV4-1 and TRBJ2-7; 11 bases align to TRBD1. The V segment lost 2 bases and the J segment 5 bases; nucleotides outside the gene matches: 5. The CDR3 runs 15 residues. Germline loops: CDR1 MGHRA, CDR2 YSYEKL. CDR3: CASSQWTGGSNEQYF. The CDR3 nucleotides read TGCGCCAGCAGCCAATGGACAGGGGGCAGTAACGAGCAGTACTTC.